These T cell receptor beta chains were read from a single sample in a study of blood T cells in healthy people across ages. One entry per CDR3 protein, called by TCRdb with MiXCR from the 5' RACE reads. Among roughly 570,000 distinct CDR3 sequences, approximately 27% were seen once, and the ten largest hold approximately 17%. The sample taken for sequencing was blood. The receptors here all came from a woman aged 70-85 years in good health. Each CDR3 is given with its conserved first and last residue. The D gene is left open where the match is weak. Clone size is shown for a subset of rows, as once, few, many or a class of expanded clone.

D gene: TRBD1
J gene: TRBJ2-7
clone size: few
V gene: TRBV6-6
CDR3 DNA: TGTGCCAGCAGAGATACTACAGGGGGCGTTTCGGGAGAGCAGTACTTC
CDR3 protein: CASRDTTGGVSGEQYF

D gene: .
J gene: TRBJ1-1
clone size: .
V gene: TRBV11-2
CDR3 DNA: TGTGCCAGCAGCCCCCGGCGGTCCTGGAACACTGAAGCTTTCTTT
CDR3 protein: CASSPRRSWNTEAFF

D gene: .
J gene: TRBJ1-1
clone size: few
V gene: TRBV4-1
CDR3 DNA: TGCGCCAGCAGCCAACCTCTGCGGAACACTGAAGCTTTCTTT
CDR3 protein: CASSQPLRNTEAFF

D gene: .
J gene: TRBJ2-7
clone size: .
V gene: TRBV6-2/TRBV6-3
CDR3 DNA: TGCGCCAGCAGTTACCTTTGGAAGTTCGAGCAGTACTTC
CDR3 protein: CASSYLWKFEQYF

D gene: TRBD2
J gene: TRBJ2-1
clone size: .
V gene: TRBV20-1
CDR3 DNA: TGCAGTGCCAAAACTAGCGCAAGCTACAATGAGCAGTTCTTC
CDR3 protein: CSAKTSASYNEQFF

D gene: .
J gene: TRBJ1-4
clone size: .
V gene: TRBV7-2
CDR3 DNA: TGTGCCAGCAGCTCCGGGGTGAATGATGAAAAACTGTTTTTT
CDR3 protein: CASSSGVNDEKLFF

D gene: .
J gene: TRBJ2-3
clone size: few
V gene: TRBV21-1
CDR3 DNA: TGTGCCAGCAGCAAAATGGCTGGACTGCCTGTAAAAGTCTGCACAGATACGCAGTATTTT
CDR3 protein: CASSKMAGLPVKVCTDTQYF

D gene: .
J gene: TRBJ2-3
clone size: .
V gene: TRBV5-1
CDR3 DNA: TGCGCCAGCACCCCCAGGCCGGGAGATACGCAGTATTTT
CDR3 protein: CASTPRPGDTQYF

D gene: .
J gene: TRBJ1-2
clone size: .
V gene: TRBV3-1
CDR3 DNA: TGTGCCAGCAGGGGCTATGGCTACACCTTC
CDR3 protein: CASRGYGYTF

D gene: .
J gene: TRBJ2-3
clone size: .
V gene: TRBV15
CDR3 DNA: TGTGCCACCAGCAGAGAGGGCGGTAGCCACACAGATACGCAGTATTTT
CDR3 protein: CATSREGGSHTDTQYF

D gene: .
J gene: TRBJ1-2
clone size: .
V gene: TRBV12-3/TRBV12-4
CDR3 DNA: TGTGCCAGCAGTAGCATAGGGCCTAACTATGGCTACACCTTC
CDR3 protein: CASSSIGPNYGYTF

D gene: .
J gene: TRBJ1-1
clone size: .
V gene: TRBV12-3/TRBV12-4
CDR3 DNA: TGTGCCAGCAGGGAGGATGGGGACACTGAAGCTTTCTTT
CDR3 protein: CASREDGDTEAFF

D gene: TRBD1
J gene: TRBJ2-7
clone size: .
V gene: TRBV6-5
CDR3 DNA: TGTGCCAGCATAAGTGGGACAGTTCGGTACGAGCAGTACTTC
CDR3 protein: CASISGTVRYEQYF

D gene: .
J gene: TRBJ1-5
clone size: .
V gene: TRBV7-2
CDR3 DNA: TGTGCCAGCAGCTTAAAGGGGATGAGCAATCAGCCCCAGCATTTT
CDR3 protein: CASSLKGMSNQPQHF

D gene: .
J gene: TRBJ2-4
clone size: .
V gene: TRBV21-1
CDR3 DNA: TGTGCCGTACCACCCAGGGGGACAGAAAACATTCAGTACTTC
CDR3 protein: CAVPPRGTENIQYF

D gene: .
J gene: TRBJ1-1
clone size: .
V gene: TRBV29-1
CDR3 DNA: TGCAGCGTTGAAAACACCCACCGTCCGAACACTGAAGCTTTCTTT
CDR3 protein: CSVENTHRPNTEAFF

D gene: .
J gene: TRBJ1-1
clone size: few
V gene: TRBV20-1
CDR3 DNA: TGCAGTGCTAGAGTTGGGGGATGGACTGAAGCTTTCTTT
CDR3 protein: CSARVGGWTEAFF

D gene: TRBD1
J gene: TRBJ1-3
clone size: few
V gene: TRBV15
CDR3 DNA: TGTGCCACCAGCAGTAGGACAGGGCTTGGAAACACCATATATTTT
CDR3 protein: CATSSRTGLGNTIYF

D gene: .
J gene: TRBJ2-5
clone size: .
V gene: TRBV5-5
CDR3 DNA: TGTGCCAGCAGCTTACTGGTTGCGGGGACCCAGTACTTC
CDR3 protein: CASSLLVAGTQYF

D gene: TRBD2
J gene: TRBJ2-7
clone size: few
V gene: TRBV7-2
CDR3 DNA: TGTGCCAGCAGCTTAGGGACTAGCGGGGGAAGGTCCTACGAGCAGTACTTC
CDR3 protein: CASSLGTSGGRSYEQYF

D gene: TRBD1
J gene: TRBJ1-1
clone size: .
V gene: TRBV4-3
CDR3 DNA: TGCGCCAGCAGCCAAGATAGTCAGGGGGCGAACACTGAAGCTTTCTTT
CDR3 protein: CASSQDSQGANTEAFF

D gene: .
J gene: TRBJ2-7
clone size: .
V gene: TRBV7-2
CDR3 DNA: TGTGCCAGCAGCTCTCAAGGCTGGGAGCAGTACTTC
CDR3 protein: CASSSQGWEQYF

D gene: .
J gene: TRBJ1-3
clone size: few
V gene: TRBV7-2
CDR3 DNA: TGTGCCAGCAGCTTAGGACAGAAAAACACCATATATTTT
CDR3 protein: CASSLGQKNTIYF

D gene: TRBD2
J gene: TRBJ2-5
clone size: many
V gene: TRBV12-3/TRBV12-4
CDR3 DNA: TGTGCCAGCAGCCTAGCGGGGGGTCTAGAGACCCAGTACTTC
CDR3 protein: CASSLAGGLETQYF

D gene: .
J gene: TRBJ2-3
clone size: .
V gene: TRBV5-1
CDR3 DNA: TGCGCCAGCAGCTTGGTTCGGGGGCGAGGCACAGATACGCAGTATTTT
CDR3 protein: CASSLVRGRGTDTQYF

D gene: .
J gene: TRBJ1-2
clone size: .
V gene: TRBV7-2
CDR3 DNA: TGTGCCAGCAGCTTAGCGTCCGGCGATAACTATGGCTGCACCTTC
CDR3 protein: CASSLASGDNYGCTF

D gene: TRBD1
J gene: TRBJ1-2
clone size: many
V gene: TRBV5-1
CDR3 DNA: TGCGCCAGCAGCTCGGGACAGGGTGAAGGCTACACCTTC
CDR3 protein: CASSSGQGEGYTF

D gene: .
J gene: TRBJ1-4
clone size: .
V gene: TRBV5-1
CDR3 DNA: TGCGCCAGCAGCTTGCTGTCAGGGAGGAATGAAAAACTGTTTTTT
CDR3 protein: CASSLLSGRNEKLFF

D gene: .
J gene: TRBJ2-2
clone size: .
V gene: TRBV11-1
CDR3 DNA: TGTGCCAGCAGACCCCGGGACACCTACACCGGGGAGCTGTTTTTT
CDR3 protein: CASRPRDTYTGELFF

D gene: .
J gene: TRBJ1-1
clone size: .
V gene: TRBV7-9
CDR3 DNA: TGTGCCAGCAACGGGGAGGGGGCTGAAGCTTTCTTT
CDR3 protein: CASNGEGAEAFF

D gene: .
J gene: TRBJ2-5
clone size: .
V gene: TRBV29-1
CDR3 DNA: TGCAGCGTTGAACTACTGAGTCGGGAGACCCAGTACTTC
CDR3 protein: CSVELLSRETQYF

D gene: TRBD1
J gene: TRBJ1-3
clone size: .
V gene: TRBV20-1
CDR3 DNA: TGCAGTGCCCGAGGGGGACAGGGTAGCACCATATATTTT
CDR3 protein: CSARGGQGSTIYF

D gene: .
J gene: TRBJ1-2
clone size: .
V gene: TRBV18
CDR3 DNA: TGTGCCAGCTCATTCCCCCGCGGCAGGGCTGGGGGCTACACCTTC
CDR3 protein: CASSFPRGRAGGYTF

D gene: .
J gene: TRBJ1-2
clone size: many
V gene: TRBV29-1
CDR3 DNA: TGCAGCGCTTTGACCGTCACTAACTATGGCTACACCTTC
CDR3 protein: CSALTVTNYGYTF

D gene: TRBD2
J gene: TRBJ2-7
clone size: few
V gene: TRBV7-2
CDR3 DNA: TGTGCCAGCAGGCCGGGACTAGTCTTCTCCTACGAGCAGTACTTC
CDR3 protein: CASRPGLVFSYEQYF

D gene: .
J gene: TRBJ1-4
clone size: many
V gene: TRBV6-5
CDR3 DNA: TGTGCCAGCAGTTCCGGGGGGGCAGCAACTAATGAAAAACTGTTTTTT
CDR3 protein: CASSSGGAATNEKLFF

D gene: .
J gene: TRBJ1-4
clone size: few
V gene: TRBV29-1
CDR3 DNA: TGCAGCGTTTCCTCGGGAACAGCGGTTGAAAAACTGTTTTTT
CDR3 protein: CSVSSGTAVEKLFF

D gene: .
J gene: TRBJ2-6
clone size: .
V gene: TRBV3-1
CDR3 DNA: TGTGCCAGCAGCCAAGAATCCCGAAGACCCTCTGGGGCCAACGTCCTGACTTTC
CDR3 protein: CASSQESRRPSGANVLTF

D gene: .
J gene: TRBJ2-3
clone size: .
V gene: TRBV7-2
CDR3 DNA: TGTGCCAGCAGCTTTGAGGGGGGAGATACGCAGTATTTT
CDR3 protein: CASSFEGGDTQYF

D gene: .
J gene: TRBJ2-2
clone size: few
V gene: TRBV4-3
CDR3 DNA: TGCGCCAGCAGCCAAGATGGGGGGCTGAGGGCCGGGGAGCTGTTTTTT
CDR3 protein: CASSQDGGLRAGELFF

D gene: .
J gene: TRBJ2-3
clone size: few
V gene: TRBV12-5
CDR3 DNA: TGTGCTAGTGGTTTGACAGAAGATACGCAGTATTTT
CDR3 protein: CASGLTEDTQYF

D gene: TRBD1
J gene: TRBJ2-1
clone size: .
V gene: TRBV29-1
CDR3 DNA: TGCAGCGTTGTGCCTAGTGGGACAGGGAGGTTCTTC
CDR3 protein: CSVVPSGTGRFF

D gene: .
J gene: TRBJ1-5
clone size: .
V gene: TRBV5-6
CDR3 DNA: TGTGCCAGCAGCTCAAGCTCCTCTGGGGCAGGGCCTAATCAGCCCCAGCATTTT
CDR3 protein: CASSSSSSGAGPNQPQHF

D gene: .
J gene: TRBJ2-1
clone size: once
V gene: TRBV12-3/TRBV12-4
CDR3 DNA: TGTGCCAGCAGTTTTAGGGCAGACCATGAGCAGTTCTTC
CDR3 protein: CASSFRADHEQFF

D gene: .
J gene: TRBJ2-5
clone size: .
V gene: TRBV15
CDR3 DNA: TGTGCCACCAGCAGAGGGACTTTCCAGACCCAGTACTTC
CDR3 protein: CATSRGTFQTQYF

D gene: TRBD2
J gene: TRBJ2-3
clone size: .
V gene: TRBV12-3/TRBV12-4
CDR3 DNA: TGTGCCAGCATTCCCGGGAGGGTCACAGATACGCAGTATTTT
CDR3 protein: CASIPGRVTDTQYF

D gene: TRBD1
J gene: TRBJ1-4
clone size: .
V gene: TRBV4-3
CDR3 DNA: TGCGCCAGCCGGAGGGGGACAGACATTAATGAAAAACTGTTTTTT
CDR3 protein: CASRRGTDINEKLFF

D gene: TRBD2
J gene: TRBJ2-1
clone size: .
V gene: TRBV27
CDR3 DNA: TGTGCCAGCAGTTTTGAACCACTCTGGACTAGCGGGGGGGATTACAATGAGCAGTTCTTC
CDR3 protein: CASSFEPLWTSGGDYNEQFF

D gene: .
J gene: TRBJ2-5
clone size: few
V gene: TRBV12-3/TRBV12-4
CDR3 DNA: TGTGCCAGCAGTCGTATGACAGGGGAGGGGGAGACCCAGTACTTC
CDR3 protein: CASSRMTGEGETQYF

D gene: TRBD1
J gene: TRBJ2-2
clone size: .
V gene: TRBV7-9
CDR3 DNA: TGTGCCAGCAGCTTAACAGGGGGCTCCGGGGAGCTGTTTTTT
CDR3 protein: CASSLTGGSGELFF

D gene: .
J gene: TRBJ2-5
clone size: few
V gene: TRBV30
CDR3 DNA: TGTGCCTGGGACCTCATGGGCAGGGACGAGACCCAGTACTTC
CDR3 protein: CAWDLMGRDETQYF

D gene: TRBD2
J gene: TRBJ2-3
clone size: .
V gene: TRBV11-2
CDR3 DNA: TGTGCCAGCAGCTCCCGACTAGCGGGGCAAACCCAGGGTGGCACAGATACGCAGTATTTT
CDR3 protein: CASSSRLAGQTQGGTDTQYF

D gene: .
J gene: TRBJ2-2
clone size: few
V gene: TRBV10-3
CDR3 DNA: TGTGCCATCAGTGATACGGGGACCGGGGAGCTGTTTTTT
CDR3 protein: CAISDTGTGELFF

D gene: TRBD1
J gene: TRBJ2-7
clone size: .
V gene: TRBV4-3
CDR3 DNA: TGCGCCAGCAGCCAAGTAAGGACAGGGCCCTACGAGCAGTACTTC
CDR3 protein: CASSQVRTGPYEQYF